The present T cell receptor (beta chain) was sequenced within a study of early T cells in non-severe SARS-CoV-2 infection. TCRdb re-derived calls from the 5' RACE reads in MiXCR, one entry per CDR3 protein. Of some 48,000 distinct CDR3 sequences in the sample, approximately 9.8% were seen once. Germline CDR1 reads MNHEY; CDR2 reads SMNVEV (reference sequence). V dropped 5 bases and J dropped 4; count of bases not matched to a gene: 5. The CDR3 has 14 residues. This clonotype was counted between two and nine times. The chain links TRBV27 to TRBJ2-7; 10 nucleotides agree with TRBD1. Input material: whole blood. The sequence derives from an adult who was a healthcare worker with PCR-confirmed SARS-CoV-2 infection or an uninfected control (not recorded which). CDR3 residues: CASSPGQGGYEQYF. CDR3 nucleotide sequence: TGTGCCAGCAGTCCCGGACAGGGGGGGTACGAGCAGTACTTC.